This TCR beta chain appears in the sequencing data of a study of T cell responses to AZD1222 COVID-19 vaccine. The protocol was immunoSEQ multiplex PCR, while the TCRdb copy is restricted to in-frame clones and leaves out a portion. Altogether some 160,000 clones are present, 85% to 90% being singletons, with the ten largest covering roughly 5.5%. Trimming pared 5 bases from V and 10 bases from J, leaving 17 bases between. The CDR3 length is 14 residues. The germline V gene has CDR1 SNHLY and CDR2 FYNNEI. Only one count was recorded for this clone. The specimen comprised peripheral blood, sampled on day 0 of AZD1222 vaccination. This clonotype was sampled from an adult in good health. The genes are TRBV2 and TRBJ2-2, with a possible D match to TRBD1 (6 bases). Here the CDR3 reads CASSPGTPGEELFF. CDR3 DNA: TGTGCCAGCAGTCCCGGGACCCCAGGGGAGGAGCTGTTTTTT.